This TCR beta chain was found in a study of shared clonotypes between healthy human individuals. The CDR3 covers 13 residues. Trimming pared 0 bases from V and 7 bases from J, leaving 7 bases between. CDR1 and CDR2 from the germline V gene are SGHRS and YFSETQ. The repertoire was sequenced with immunoSEQ multiplex PCR; TCRdb's copy has only in-frame clones and lacks some. The profile shows about 1,500,000 clones, roughly 96% of them singletons. Division of CD4+ cells produced a CD45RA+ naive subset and a CD45RA-negative memory subset. The chain is built from TRBV5-1 and TRBJ2-2; D unclear. Sequenced sample: naive CD4+ T cells sorted from blood. Indicated subset: CD45RA+ positively selected. The TCR was taken from a man younger than 45 in good health. CDR3 DNA sequence: TGCGCCAGCAGCTTGGGGCAATTCGGGGAGCTGTTTTTT. Its protein product is CASSLGQFGELFF.